The clone carrying this T cell receptor (beta chain) showed up just a few times. Noted time point: sample taken at primary tumor resection. No cell sorting; template was whole RNA from tumor, lung tissue or PBMC. The CDR3 consists of 15 residues. Germline V CDR1 and CDR2: MNHNY, SVGAGI (reference sequence). The V and J ends lost 5 bases and 5 bases, in that order; junction bases with no gene match: 7. These data come from a study of spatial heterogeneity in lung cancer. TCRdb fed the 5' RACE reads into MiXCR, producing one record per CDR3 protein. The table lists some 100,000 distinct CDR3 sequences, 9.5% to 15% of them singletons.

Sequenced here: PBMCs, sampled at surgery. The chain combines TRBV6-6 with TRBJ2-3; TRBD1 matches at 10 bases. This clonotype was obtained from a male donor with early-stage non-small cell lung cancer. CDR3 loop: CASSPPGQGRDTQYF. CDR3 in DNA: TGTGCCAGCAGTCCTCCGGGACAGGGGAGAGATACGCAGTATTTT.